The next 2 T cell receptor beta chains were all read from a single sample in a study of cytomegalovirus exposure and HLA in healthy donors. PCR primers comprised 60 Vbeta and 13 Jbeta primers. This table comes from immunoSEQ multiplex PCR, and its TCRdb copy is limited to in-frame clones, with some not included. This table has approximately 97,000 clones, approximately 85% appearing once. Source material: PBMCs. These receptor sequences come from a man aged 40-50 years in good health and CMV-seropositive.

The chain recombines TRBV7-9 with TRBJ1-5, with D uncertain. The CDR3 consists of 13 residues. Deletions cut 2 bases from V and 5 bases from J, with 7 bases between. CDR1 and CDR2 (germline): SEHNR, FQNEAQ (reference sequence). Here the CDR3 DNA reads TGTGCCAGCAGCTTATGGGGAGATCAGCCCCAGCATTTT. Amino acids: CASSLWGDQPQHF.

This rearrangement joins TRBV29-1 to TRBJ2-7, with 9 bases identical to TRBD1. The CDR3 length is 15 residues. CDR1 is SQVTM and CDR2 is ANQGSEA in the germline V gene. V lost 3 bases and J lost 3; bases outside the gene matches: 9. The DNA of the CDR3 is TGCAGCGTTGAGGGGGGGCCGGGACAGGGCTACGAGCAGTACTTC. Its protein product is CSVEGGPGQGYEQYF.